The text below deals with one T cell receptor beta chain. What it binds is not known. Assay: immunoSEQ multiplex PCR; the TCRdb copy retains only in-frame clones and omits some. The top ten clones hold roughly 5% of a sample with approximately 50,000 clones, approximately 78% of them seen once. This record comes from a study of a mutant IDH1 vaccine in newly diagnosed glioma. Study background: Patients, over weeks 1, 3, 5, 7, 11, 15, 19 and 23, received a total of eight vaccinations. Vaccinations were initiated 4-6 weeks following radiotherapy alone, or were given together with temozolomide cycles. Of the patients given treatment, around 60% were male and around 38% were female, and a mean age of approximately 37 years was recorded.

The CDR3 is 14 residues long. Trimming left V 7 bases short and J 2 bases short, with 11 bases between. Germline V gene sequence: CDR1 LNHDA, CDR2 SQIVND (reference sequence). The time point here: week 5, during vaccination. All doses held 300 ug of mutant IDH1 20-mer peptide, with topical imiquimod. Donors had new IDH1-mutant astrocytomas of WHO grade 3 or 4 (ATRX-lost). The chain uses TRBV19 and TRBJ1-4; D gene ambiguous. This TCR derives from a middle-aged man with glioma. Sample: PBMCs, taken from a glioma patient whose treatment included an IDH1 peptide vaccine. As DNA, the CDR3 is TGTGCCAGTATCCGACATGGGACTAATGAAAAACTGTTTTTT. Translation gives CASIRHGTNEKLFF.